A single sample is the source of the 32 T cell receptor beta chains below, sequenced in a study of T cells in Graves' hyperthyroidism and ophthalmopathy. Amplified TCR beta CDR3 regions came from RNA transcripts. First-round RT-PCR targeting the TCR CDR3 was performed with the HTBI primer set. TCRdb re-called the multiplex PCR reads with MiXCR, one entry per CDR3 protein. The profile shows 300,000 to 450,000 distinct CDR3 sequences, roughly 15% of them singletons. What was sequenced was blood. These receptors were obtained from a woman aged 25 to 39 with Graves' ophthalmopathy.

This sequence joins TRBV20-1 and TRBJ1-6; 8 bases map to TRBD1. CDR1 DFQATT and CDR2 SNEGSKA come from the germline V gene (reference sequence). J lost 5 bases, V lost 1 base, and 10 bases had no gene match. The CDR3 has 17 residues. Here the CDR3 reads CSARVPPGQANNSPLHF. The CDR3 coding sequence is TGCAGTGCTAGAGTCCCACCGGGACAGGCGAATAATTCACCCCTCCACTTT.

The chain employs TRBV11-2 and TRBJ2-1; 9 nucleotides agree with TRBD2. V lost 1 base to trimming and J lost 0 bases; unmatched junction nucleotides: 1. The CDR3 totals 16 residues. Germline V gene sequence: CDR1 SGHAT, CDR2 FQNNGV. The CDR3 DNA is TGTGCCAGCAGCTTAGCACTAGCGGGCTCCTACAATGAGCAGTTCTTC. Its protein is CASSLALAGSYNEQFF. Supplemented by reference TRBV11-2 and TRBJ2-1, the full variable domain reads EAGVAQSPRYKIIEKRQSVAFWCNPISGHATLYWYQQILGQGPKLLIQFQNNGVVDDSQLPKDRFSAERLKGVDSTLKIQPAKLEDSAVYLCASSLALAGSYNEQFFGPGTRLTVL.

This clonotype has a count of ten or more. The CDR3 DNA reads as TGTGCCAGCAGCCGCTCAGGACAGAACACTGAAGCTTTCTTT. Translating it yields CASSRSGQNTEAFF. V gene TRBV7-9 combines with J gene TRBJ1-1; D possibly corresponds to TRBD1 (5 bases). There are 14 residues in the CDR3. Germline CDR1 SEHNR, CDR2 FQNEAQ (reference sequence). Trimming shortened V by 5 bases and J by 1 base, and 11 bases separated the two germline ends.

This clonotype was seen repeatedly, ten times or more. The rearrangement joins TRBV6-1 to TRBJ2-5, with no clear D. Trimming removed 7 bases from V and 5 bases from J, with 8 bases in between. CDR1 is MNHNS, CDR2 SASEGT, per germline. The CDR3 is 11 residues long. The CDR3: CASTQLETQYF. In DNA form, the CDR3 reads TGTGCCAGCACCCAGTTGGAGACCCAGTACTTC.

This clonotype occurred many times. This sequence joins TRBV28 and TRBJ2-7; D ambiguous. The V gene's germline CDR1 is MDHEN and CDR2 SYDVKM. The CDR3 loop spans 13 amino acids. Between the trimmed V and J ends, which lost 1 base and 3 bases, there was a span of 7 bases. The CDR3 sequence is CASSLLGIYEQYF. The CDR3 coding sequence is TGTGCCAGCAGTTTATTGGGGATCTACGAGCAGTACTTC. The whole variable domain, filled in from reference TRBV28 and TRBJ2-7, reads DVKVTQSSRYLVKRTGEKVFLECVQDMDHENMFWYRQDPGLGLRLIYFSYDVKMKEKGDIPEGYSVSREKKERFSLILESASTNQTSMYLCASSLLGIYEQYFGPGTRLTVT.

This clonotype came up many times. V usage is TRBV12-3 or TRBV12-4 and J usage is TRBJ2-5; TRBD1 matches 7 bases. The CDR3 extends over 15 amino acids. The V gene end was trimmed by 5 bases and the J gene end by 0 bases; junction bases not matched to a gene: 6. CDR3 protein: CASSMDRIDQETQYF. In DNA, the CDR3 is TGTGCCAGCAGTATGGACAGGATAGACCAAGAGACCCAGTACTTC.

This clonotype has only a few counts. The gene calls are TRBV7-9 and TRBJ2-7; D not certain. Germline V gene sequence: CDR1 SEHNR, CDR2 FQNEAQ (reference sequence). V gave up 9 bases and J gave up 2 bases, with 14 bases separating them. The CDR3 totals 13 residues. The CDR3 region has the DNA TGTGCCAGTGGACCCATAGGCACCTACGAGCAGTACTTC. This translates into CASGPIGTYEQYF.

In this sample, this clonotype turned up many times. This sequence joins TRBV11-3 and TRBJ2-1, with 10 nucleotides matching TRBD2. After removal of 8 bases from V and 9 bases from J, the junction contained 4 bases not matched to a gene. The V gene's germline CDR1 is SGHNT and CDR2 YENEEA. This CDR3 has 12 residues. Written as DNA, the CDR3 is TGTGCCAGCGAGCGGGGGGGCACTGAGCAGTTCTTC. Its protein product is CASERGGTEQFF.

This clonotype was recorded at least ten times. This chain joins TRBV2 and TRBJ2-3, with D perhaps TRBD1 (6 bases). V dropped 1 base and J dropped 4 bases, with 18 bases sitting between them. From germline, CDR1 is SNHLY and CDR2 FYNNEI. This CDR3 comprises 17 residues. The CDR3 here is CASSEGVQGTLPDTQYF. The CDR3 region has the DNA TGTGCCAGCAGTGAAGGCGTACAGGGAACCCTCCCAGATACGCAGTATTTT.

This clonotype was recorded at least ten times. The chain couples TRBV11-2 to TRBJ2-7, with 10 bases lining up with TRBD2. The V gene end was trimmed by 5 bases and the J gene end by 4 bases; junction bases not matched to a gene: 5. There are 14 residues in the CDR3. CDR1 and CDR2 (germline): SGHAT, FQNNGV. This CDR3 is CASSLFSGGYEQYF. The CDR3 coding sequence is TGTGCCAGCAGCCTGTTTAGCGGGGGGTACGAGCAGTACTTC.

This clonotype was seen at least ten times. The chain joins TRBV28 to TRBJ1-5; D perhaps matches TRBD1 (6 bases). The CDR3 is 16 amino acids. Deletions cut 6 bases from V and 0 bases from J, with 15 bases between. Germline assignment: CDR1 MDHEN and CDR2 SYDVKM. The CDR3 sequence: CASSWRQADSNQPQHF. The CDR3 nucleotides read TGTGCCAGCAGCTGGAGACAGGCAGATAGCAATCAGCCCCAGCATTTT.

The table lists this clonotype with many counts. CDR3 bases: TGTGCCACCAGTGATCTCTCCAAGGCAGGGGGCTTTGGCGATGAGCAGTTCTTC. It is translated as CATSDLSKAGGFGDEQFF. The chain couples TRBV24-1 to TRBJ2-1, with 8 bases identical to TRBD1. CDR1 and CDR2 (germline): KGHDR, SFDVKD. This CDR3 spans 18 amino acids. The trim removed 3 bases at V and 8 bases at J, leaving 17 bases unmatched.

This clonotype has ten or more counts. The chain links TRBV30 to TRBJ2-2, with D tentatively TRBD1 (7 bases). Deletions cut 0 bases from V and 6 bases from J, with 14 bases between. The CDR3 covers 15 residues. Germline-derived CDR1 and CDR2 are GTSNPN and SVGIG (reference sequence). The DNA for the CDR3 is TGTGCCTGGAGTGTAGGGCAGGGGGAGGCCGGGGAGCTGTTTTTT. The encoded protein is CAWSVGQGEAGELFF.

This clonotype was detected ten times or more. This sequence joins TRBV7-9 and TRBJ1-4; 11 bases line up with TRBD1. Germline V CDR1 and CDR2: SEHNR, FQNEAQ (reference sequence). This CDR3 contains 15 residues. Trimming at V came to 6 bases and at J to 7 bases, leaving 7 bases not matched to a gene. CDR3 sequence: CASSLDRGRREKLFF. The CDR3 DNA sequence: TGTGCCAGCAGTTTGGACAGGGGGCGACGTGAAAAACTGTTTTTT.

V is TRBV24-1 and J is TRBJ2-5, with 13 bases aligning to TRBD2. The length of the CDR3 is 16 residues. Losses at the gene ends were 4 bases for V and 5 bases for J; bases not matched to a gene: 6. Germline V gene lookup returns CDR1 KGHDR and CDR2 SFDVKD. The CDR3 coding sequence is TGTGCCACCAGTGACGGACTAGCGGGAGTCGGGGAGACCCAGTACTTC. Its translation: CATSDGLAGVGETQYF.

This clonotype was picked up many times. The chain combines TRBV6-1 with TRBJ2-6; 7 positions agree with TRBD1. The CDR3 runs 16 residues. With V trimmed by 4 bases and J by 6 bases, 9 bases remained unmatched. Looked up from germline, CDR1 is MNHNS and CDR2 is SASEGT. DNA for the CDR3: TGTGCCAGCAGTGGACGGGGACAGTGGCTGGCCAACGTCCTGACTTTC. Its translation: CASSGRGQWLANVLTF.

The chain couples TRBV27 to TRBJ1-6; 7 bases are a match to TRBD1. The J segment lost 5 bases and the V segment lost 3 bases, leaving 4 bases of the junction unmatched. Germline V lookup: CDR1 MNHEY, CDR2 SMNVEV (reference sequence). The length of the CDR3 is 15 residues. The CDR3 protein is CASSFGTADNSPLHF. The CDR3 nucleotides are TGTGCCAGCAGTTTTGGGACAGCTGATAATTCACCCCTCCACTTT.

This clonotype was recorded many times. The V and J genes are TRBV18 and TRBJ2-4, with D tentatively TRBD1 (5 bases). Germline V gene data show CDR1 as KGHSH and CDR2 as LQKENI. The ends were cut back, 1 base at V and 7 bases at J, with 11 bases in the middle. The CDR3 extends over 14 amino acids. CDR3 protein: CASSPLETANIQYF. CDR3 coding DNA: TGTGCCAGCTCACCACTTGAGACAGCGAACATTCAGTACTTC.

This clonotype was observed at least ten times. This chain links TRBV11-2 with TRBJ1-2; unclear D gene. CDR3 length: 11 amino acids. V lost 3 bases to trimming and J lost 3 bases, with 2 bases between them. Germline-derived CDR1 and CDR2 are SGHAT and FQNNGV. CDR3 in amino acids: CASSFHYGYTF. CDR3 DNA: TGTGCCAGCAGCTTCCACTATGGCTACACCTTC.

This chain links TRBV5-1 with TRBJ1-2; no clear D. The germline CDR1 and CDR2 sequences are SGHRS and YFSETQ. This CDR3 is built from 15 residues. Trimming shortened V by 0 bases and J by 3 bases, and 12 bases separated the two germline ends. The CDR3: CASSLVEADDYGYTF. The CDR3 DNA sequence: TGCGCCAGCAGCTTGGTGGAAGCAGACGACTATGGCTACACCTTC.

V is TRBV20-1 and J is TRBJ1-2; D is unresolved. The CDR3 runs 13 residues. Trimming stripped 3 bases from V and 3 bases from J, with 11 bases between. Germline CDR1 is DFQATT and CDR2 is SNEGSKA (reference sequence). CDR3 DNA: TGCAGTGCTAGCTTGGCCGGGGACTATGGCTACACCTTC. Translation: CSASLAGDYGYTF.

This clonotype was observed at least ten times. This sequence joins TRBV6-1 and TRBJ2-2, with 14 bases matching TRBD2. Trimming took 4 bases from V and 5 from J; bases not matched to a gene: 6. The CDR3 covers 17 residues. Germline V gene sequence: CDR1 MNHNS, CDR2 SASEGT. The CDR3 DNA reads as TGTGCCAGCAGTGCCGGACTAGCGGGGGGTTCGACCGGGGAGCTGTTTTTT. Translation: CASSAGLAGGSTGELFF.

The sample holds a few counts of this clonotype. The gene calls are TRBV5-1 and TRBJ1-5; D perhaps matches TRBD1 (5 bases). CDR1 SGHRS and CDR2 YFSETQ come from the germline V gene. V was clipped by 0 bases and J by 7 bases, with 14 bases between them. The CDR3 extends over 15 amino acids. The DNA of the CDR3 is TGCGCCAGCAGCTTGGGTGACAGTCCCATACAGCCCCAGCATTTT. Amino acid sequence: CASSLGDSPIQPQHF.

This clonotype was detected a few times. This sequence joins TRBV29-1 and TRBJ2-1, with 8 bases fitting TRBD2. Looked up from germline, CDR1 is SQVTM and CDR2 is ANQGSEA. The CDR3 runs 14 residues. The trim removed 4 bases at V and 6 bases at J, leaving 8 bases unmatched. The CDR3 sequence is CSVALRGALNEQFF. The DNA of the CDR3 is TGCAGCGTTGCCTTGCGGGGGGCCCTCAATGAGCAGTTCTTC.

This clonotype has at least ten counts. This chain links TRBV7-9 with TRBJ1-1; no firm D call. This CDR3 has 15 amino acids. Germline V lookup: CDR1 SEHNR, CDR2 FQNEAQ (reference sequence). V was trimmed by 5 bases and J by 4 bases, leaving 17 bases between them. The CDR3 sequence is CASSTATPLGTEAFF. DNA of the CDR3: TGTGCCAGCAGCACAGCGACACCGTTGGGCACTGAAGCTTTCTTT.

This chain joins TRBV9 and TRBJ2-1; 7 bases match TRBD1. The germline V gene has CDR1 SGDLS and CDR2 YYNGEE. After removal of 0 bases from V and 9 bases from J, the junction contained 3 bases not matched to a gene. The CDR3 loop spans 13 amino acids. DNA for the CDR3: TGTGCCAGCAGCGTAGGAGGGGGCGGTGAGCAGTTCTTC. Translation: CASSVGGGGEQFF. Filled out from reference TRBV9 and TRBJ2-1, the complete variable domain reads DSGVTQTPKHLITATGQRVTLRCSPRSGDLSVYWYQQSLDQGLQFLIQYYNGEERAKGNILERFSAQQFPDLHSELNLSSLELGDSALYFCASSVGGGGEQFFGPGTRLTVL.

At least ten counts were recorded for this clonotype. This chain connects TRBV20-1 to TRBJ2-7; TRBD2 matches at 8 bases. Germline V gene lookup returns CDR1 DFQATT and CDR2 SNEGSKA (reference sequence). With V trimmed by 3 bases and J by 7 bases, 8 bases remained unmatched. The CDR3 sequence is 13 residues long. CDR3 loop: CSASLRGAGEQYF. The CDR3 DNA follows: TGCAGTGCTAGTTTGCGGGGGGCGGGGGAGCAGTACTTC.

This clonotype was recorded at least ten times. The DNA is left out, because the CDR3 cannot be placed on it with certainty; the CDR3 is given as TCRdb lists it. The gene calls are TRBV12-3 or TRBV12-4 and TRBJ2-5. The CDR3 length is 12 residues, termini included. The CDR3: CASSSSGETQYF.

This clonotype was observed many times. V is TRBV11-1 and J is TRBJ2-7; 12 nucleotides line up with TRBD1. This CDR3 is 13 amino acids long. The ends lost 8 bases at V and 5 bases at J; junction bases unmatched: 4. The germline CDR1 and CDR2 sequences are SGHAT and FQDESV (reference sequence). DNA of the CDR3: TGTGCCAGCGGGGGACAGGGGGCGAACGAGCAGTACTTC. Its translation is CASGGQGANEQYF.

V gene TRBV15 combines with J gene TRBJ1-1, with no clear D. Germline V gene data show CDR1 as LNHNV and CDR2 as YYDKDF (reference sequence). The CDR3 sequence is 17 residues long. Between the trimmed V and J ends, which lost 1 base and 3 bases, there was a span of 18 bases. As DNA, the CDR3 is TGTGCCACCAGCAGAGGGGCAGGCCCGTCTGGAGACACTGAAGCTTTCTTT. It is translated as CATSRGAGPSGDTEAFF.

CDR3 in amino acids: CASRPDYGLAGGDTQYF. Here the CDR3 DNA reads TGTGCCAGCCGCCCAGACTACGGACTAGCGGGCGGGGATACGCAGTATTTT. The J gene is TRBJ2-3, the V gene TRBV6-1, with 11 bases that match TRBD2. The CDR3 spans 17 residues. The germline CDR1 and CDR2 sequences are MNHNS and SASEGT. After removal of 8 bases from V and 6 bases from J, the junction contained 16 bases not matched to a gene.

This clonotype was seen repeatedly, ten times or more. V is TRBV3-1 and J is TRBJ2-7; no clear D. V was shortened by 0 bases and J by 3 bases, with 9 bases between the two germline ends. The CDR3 has 14 residues. The germline V gene has CDR1 LGHDT and CDR2 YNNKEL (reference sequence). The CDR3 loop is CASSQDVTGYEQYF. The CDR3 nucleotides read TGTGCCAGCAGCCAAGATGTGACTGGCTACGAGCAGTACTTC.